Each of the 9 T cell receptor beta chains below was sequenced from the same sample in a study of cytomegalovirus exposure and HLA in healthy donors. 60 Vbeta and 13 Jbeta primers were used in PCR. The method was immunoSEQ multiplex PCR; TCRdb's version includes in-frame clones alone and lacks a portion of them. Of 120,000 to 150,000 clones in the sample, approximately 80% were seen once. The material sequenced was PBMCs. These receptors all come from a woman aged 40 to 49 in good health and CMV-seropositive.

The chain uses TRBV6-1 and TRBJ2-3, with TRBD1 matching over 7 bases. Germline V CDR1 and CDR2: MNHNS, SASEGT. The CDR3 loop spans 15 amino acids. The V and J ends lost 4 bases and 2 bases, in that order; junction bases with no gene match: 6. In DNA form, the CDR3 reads TGTGCCAGCAGTGGACGGGACAGAGTCACAGATACGCAGTATTTT. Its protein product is CASSGRDRVTDTQYF.

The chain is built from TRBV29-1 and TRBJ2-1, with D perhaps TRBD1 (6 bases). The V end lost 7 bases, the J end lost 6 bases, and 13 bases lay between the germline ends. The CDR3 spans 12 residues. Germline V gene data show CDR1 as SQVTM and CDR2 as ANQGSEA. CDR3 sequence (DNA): TGCAGCGGAAACAGGGTGGTCAATGAGCAGTTCTTC. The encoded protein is CSGNRVVNEQFF.

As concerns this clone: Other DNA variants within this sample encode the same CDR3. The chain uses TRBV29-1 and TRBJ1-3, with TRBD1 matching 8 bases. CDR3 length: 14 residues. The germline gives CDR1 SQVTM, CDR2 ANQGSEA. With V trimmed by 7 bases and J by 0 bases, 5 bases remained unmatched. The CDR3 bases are TGCAGCGGGCGGACAGGGAGCTCTGGAAACACCATATATTTT. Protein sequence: CSGRTGSSGNTIYF.

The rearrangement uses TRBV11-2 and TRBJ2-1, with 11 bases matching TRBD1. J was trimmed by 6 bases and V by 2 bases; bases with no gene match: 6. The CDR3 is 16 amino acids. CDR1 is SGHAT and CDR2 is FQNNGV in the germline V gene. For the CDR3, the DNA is TGTGCCAGCAGCTTATTCAGGACAGGGGGCGCCAATGAGCAGTTCTTC. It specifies CASSLFRTGGANEQFF. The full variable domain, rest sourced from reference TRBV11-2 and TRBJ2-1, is EAGVAQSPRYKIIEKRQSVAFWCNPISGHATLYWYQQILGQGPKLLIQFQNNGVVDDSQLPKDRFSAERLKGVDSTLKIQPAKLEDSAVYLCASSLFRTGGANEQFFGPGTRLTVL.

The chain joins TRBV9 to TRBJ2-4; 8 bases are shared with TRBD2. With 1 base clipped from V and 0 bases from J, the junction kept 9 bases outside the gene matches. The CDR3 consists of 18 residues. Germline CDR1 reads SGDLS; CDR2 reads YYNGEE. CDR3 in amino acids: CASSVTSGPLLAKNIQYF. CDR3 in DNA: TGTGCCAGCAGCGTAACTAGCGGTCCCCTCCTAGCCAAAAACATTCAGTACTTC. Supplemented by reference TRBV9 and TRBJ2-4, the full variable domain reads DSGVTQTPKHLITATGQRVTLRCSPRSGDLSVYWYQQSLDQGLQFLIQYYNGEERAKGNILERFSAQQFPDLHSELNLSSLELGDSALYFCASSVTSGPLLAKNIQYFGAGTRLSVL.

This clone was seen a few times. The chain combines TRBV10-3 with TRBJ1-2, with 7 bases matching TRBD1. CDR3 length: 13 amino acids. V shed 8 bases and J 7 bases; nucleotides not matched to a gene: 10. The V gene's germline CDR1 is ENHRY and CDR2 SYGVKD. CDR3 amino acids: CAIGNDRVTGYTF. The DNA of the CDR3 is TGTGCCATCGGGAATGACAGGGTCACTGGCTACACCTTC.

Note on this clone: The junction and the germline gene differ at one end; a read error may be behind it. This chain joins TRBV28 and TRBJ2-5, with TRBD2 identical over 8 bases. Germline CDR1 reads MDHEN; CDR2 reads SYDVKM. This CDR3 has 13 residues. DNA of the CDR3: TGTGCCAGCAGTTCCGGGGCAGGCCGGGAGGGGGACTTC. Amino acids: CASSSGAGREGDF. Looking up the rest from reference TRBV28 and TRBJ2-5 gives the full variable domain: DVKVTQSSRYLVKRTGEKVFLECVQDMDHENMFWYRQDPGLGLRLIYFSYDVKMKEKGDIPEGYSVSREKKERFSLILESASTNQTSMYLCASSSGAGREGDFGPGTRLLVL.

The CDR3 coding sequence is TGTGCCAGCAGTTACTCAGGCGGGGGGGCAGCAGATACGCAGTATTTT. Protein sequence: CASSYSGGGAADTQYF. The V and J genes are TRBV6-5 and TRBJ2-3; 9 bases match TRBD2. Germline loops: CDR1 MNHEY, CDR2 SVGAGI. CDR3 length equals 16 residues. Trimming took 0 bases from V and 4 from J; bases not matched to a gene: 5.

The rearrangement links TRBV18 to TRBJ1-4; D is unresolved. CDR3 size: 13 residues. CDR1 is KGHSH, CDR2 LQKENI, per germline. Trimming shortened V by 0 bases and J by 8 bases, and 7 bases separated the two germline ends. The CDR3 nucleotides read TGTGCCAGCTCACCACCCGGGATAGAAAAACTGTTTTTT. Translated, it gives CASSPPGIEKLFF.